These 6 T cell receptor beta chains came from one sample sequenced in a study of blood T cells in healthy people across ages. A second PCR, run for roughly 7 to 12 cycles, used a sample-barcoded 5' primer plus a J-beta primer mix. From the 5' RACE reads, TCRdb called clonotypes with MiXCR, one entry per CDR3 protein. Of 600,000 or so distinct CDR3 sequences in the sample, less than 60% are singletons; the top ten hold around 23%. The sample comprised blood. These receptors all come from a man older than 75 in good health.

V usage is TRBV5-1 and J usage is TRBJ2-7; possible D gene TRBD2, 7 bases. This CDR3 region has 16 residues. Germline V gene sequence: CDR1 SGHRS, CDR2 YFSETQ. V gave up 0 bases and J gave up 0 bases, with 13 bases separating them. The CDR3 region is CASSLVGGPSSYEQYF. The CDR3 DNA sequence: TGCGCCAGCAGCTTGGTGGGGGGGCCGAGCTCCTACGAGCAGTACTTC.

The genes are TRBV9 and TRBJ2-1; perhaps TRBD2 as D (5 bases). Trimming took off 7 bases at V and 0 bases at J, with 8 bases between the two ends. The CDR3 length is 13 residues. Germline values: CDR1 SGDLS, CDR2 YYNGEE. This CDR3 is CASGRDSYNEQFF. Here the CDR3 DNA reads TGTGCCAGCGGACGGGACTCCTACAATGAGCAGTTCTTC.

This rearrangement joins TRBV7-2 to TRBJ1-2; no definite D call. CDR1 and CDR2 (germline): SGHTA, FQGNSA. V lost 1 base and J lost 8, with 14 bases in between. The CDR3 contains 14 residues. The CDR3 DNA reads TGTGCCAGCAGCTTAGATCGGGCGCTGAGGGGCTACACCTTC. Its translation is CASSLDRALRGYTF.

V is TRBV5-5 and J is TRBJ2-3, with 12 bases fitting TRBD2. The CDR3 runs 15 residues. Germline CDR1 and CDR2: SGHKS and YYEKEE (reference sequence). Germline trimming cut 6 bases from V and 5 bases from J; bases unmatched to any gene: 7. CDR3 DNA: TGTGCCAGCAAACTAGCGGGAGGCCATGTAGATACGCAGTATTTT. Amino acid sequence: CASKLAGGHVDTQYF.

The J gene is TRBJ1-2, the V gene TRBV7-2; unclear D gene. Germline V lookup: CDR1 SGHTA, CDR2 FQGNSA. The CDR3 is 16 amino acids. Trimming took 1 base from V and 8 from J, leaving 20 bases between them. The CDR3 region is CASSLGVGRISGGYTF. As DNA, the CDR3 is TGTGCCAGCAGCTTAGGGGTAGGGCGGATCTCTGGAGGCTACACCTTC.

This chain joins TRBV24-1 and TRBJ2-3, with 16 bases fitting TRBD2. CDR3 size: 17 residues. Germline CDR1 and CDR2: KGHDR and SFDVKD. The V gene end was trimmed by 4 bases and the J gene end by 4 bases; junction bases not matched to a gene: 4. The CDR3 spells CATSDPGTSGRADTQYF. The CDR3 nucleotides are TGTGCCACCAGTGACCCCGGGACTAGCGGGAGGGCAGATACGCAGTATTTT.